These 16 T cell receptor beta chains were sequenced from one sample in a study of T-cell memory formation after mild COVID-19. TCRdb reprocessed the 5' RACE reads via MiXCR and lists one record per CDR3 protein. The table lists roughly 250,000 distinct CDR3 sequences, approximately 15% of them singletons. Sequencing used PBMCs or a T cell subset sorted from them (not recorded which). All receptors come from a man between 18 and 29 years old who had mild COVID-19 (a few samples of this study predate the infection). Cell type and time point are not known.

CDR3 protein: CASSACLISGGGLNEQYV. CDR3 nucleotide sequence: TGTGCCAGCAGCGCATGCTTAATAAGCGGGGGGGGCCTCAACGAGCAGTACGTC. V usage is TRBV9 and J usage is TRBJ2-7, with 10 bases fitting TRBD2. Germline lookup yields CDR1 SGDLS and CDR2 YYNGEE. The V gene end was trimmed by 3 bases and the J gene end by 5 bases; junction bases not matched to a gene: 17. The CDR3 consists of 18 residues.

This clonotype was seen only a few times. CDR3 in amino acids: CSVEDRRGPGFRQYF. The CDR3 DNA reads TGCAGCGTTGAAGATAGGAGGGGCCCGGGTTTTCGACAGTACTTC. The J gene is TRBJ2-4, the V gene TRBV29-1; the D gene is possibly TRBD2 (6 bases). CDR1 SQVTM and CDR2 ANQGSEA come from the germline V gene. The CDR3 runs 15 residues. Between the trimmed V and J ends, which lost 0 bases and 13 bases, there was a span of 22 bases.

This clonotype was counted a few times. The CDR3 DNA is TGTGCCACCAGTTGGGGTTTCAATGAGCAGTTCTTC. Its protein product is CATSWGFNEQFF. V and J are TRBV24-1 and TRBJ2-1; no clear D gene. Germline CDR1 is KGHDR and CDR2 is SFDVKD. V was clipped by 6 bases and J by 6 bases, with 8 bases between them. CDR3 length: 12 amino acids.

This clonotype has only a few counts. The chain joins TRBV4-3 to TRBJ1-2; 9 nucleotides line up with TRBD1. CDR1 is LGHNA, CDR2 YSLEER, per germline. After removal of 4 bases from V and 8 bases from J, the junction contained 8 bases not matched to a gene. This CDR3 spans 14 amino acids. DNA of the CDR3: TGCGCCAGCAGCCCAACGACAGGGGGATGGGGCTACACCTTC. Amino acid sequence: CASSPTTGGWGYTF.

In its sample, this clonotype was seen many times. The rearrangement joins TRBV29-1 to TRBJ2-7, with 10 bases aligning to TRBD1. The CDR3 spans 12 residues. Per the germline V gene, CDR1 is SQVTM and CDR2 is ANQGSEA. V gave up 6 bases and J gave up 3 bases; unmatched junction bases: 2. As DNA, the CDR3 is TGCAGCGTCTGGGACAGGGGCTACGAGCAGTACTTC. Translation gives CSVWDRGYEQYF.

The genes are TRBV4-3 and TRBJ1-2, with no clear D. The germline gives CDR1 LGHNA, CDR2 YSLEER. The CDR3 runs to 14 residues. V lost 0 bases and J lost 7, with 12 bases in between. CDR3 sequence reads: CASSQDASRSGYTF. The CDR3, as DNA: TGCGCCAGCAGCCAAGATGCAAGTAGAAGTGGCTACACCTTC.

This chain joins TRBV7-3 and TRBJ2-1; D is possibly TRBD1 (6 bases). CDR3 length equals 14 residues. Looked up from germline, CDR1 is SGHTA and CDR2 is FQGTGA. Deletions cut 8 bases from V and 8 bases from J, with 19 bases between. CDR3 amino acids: CASSPRQGFDEQFF. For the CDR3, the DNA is TGTGCCAGCTCACCGCGGCAGGGGTTTGATGAGCAGTTCTTC.

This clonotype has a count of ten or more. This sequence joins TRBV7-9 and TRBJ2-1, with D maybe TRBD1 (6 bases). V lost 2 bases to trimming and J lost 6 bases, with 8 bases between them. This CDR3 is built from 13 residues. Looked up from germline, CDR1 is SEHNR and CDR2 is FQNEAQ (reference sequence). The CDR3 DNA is TGTGCCAGCAGCTTACAAGGGGGCAATGAGCAGTTCTTC. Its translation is CASSLQGGNEQFF.

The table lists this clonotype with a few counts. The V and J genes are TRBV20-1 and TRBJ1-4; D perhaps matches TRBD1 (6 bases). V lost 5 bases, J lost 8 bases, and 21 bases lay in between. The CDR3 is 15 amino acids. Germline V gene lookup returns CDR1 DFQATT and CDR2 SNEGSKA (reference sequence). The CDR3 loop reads CSAARRGARVEKLFF. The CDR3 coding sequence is TGCAGTGCTGCCCGTAGGGGGGCCCGTGTGGAAAAACTGTTTTTT.

For the CDR3, the DNA is TGCGCCAGCAGCTCAAAAGGACAGGGGTTCACTGAAGCTTTCTTT. Its translation is CASSSKGQGFTEAFF. The chain is built from TRBV5-1 and TRBJ1-1; 9 nucleotides align to TRBD1. The germline gives CDR1 SGHRS, CDR2 YFSETQ. With 3 bases clipped from V and 4 bases from J, the junction kept 7 bases outside the gene matches. The CDR3 extends over 15 amino acids.

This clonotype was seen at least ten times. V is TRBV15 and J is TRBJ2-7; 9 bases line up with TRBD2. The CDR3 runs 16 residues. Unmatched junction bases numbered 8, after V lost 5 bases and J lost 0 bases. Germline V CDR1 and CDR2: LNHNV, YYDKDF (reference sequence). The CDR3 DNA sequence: TGTGCCACCAGCGAGGGGGTAGCGGGGGCCTCCTACGAGCAGTACTTC. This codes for CATSEGVAGASYEQYF.

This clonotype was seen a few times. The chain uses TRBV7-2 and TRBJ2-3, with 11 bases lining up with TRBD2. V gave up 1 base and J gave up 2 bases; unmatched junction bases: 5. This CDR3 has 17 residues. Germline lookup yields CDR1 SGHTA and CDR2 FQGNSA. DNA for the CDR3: TGTGCCAGCAGCTTAGTTAGCGGGGGGGCCCCCACAGATACGCAGTATTTT. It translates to CASSLVSGGAPTDTQYF.

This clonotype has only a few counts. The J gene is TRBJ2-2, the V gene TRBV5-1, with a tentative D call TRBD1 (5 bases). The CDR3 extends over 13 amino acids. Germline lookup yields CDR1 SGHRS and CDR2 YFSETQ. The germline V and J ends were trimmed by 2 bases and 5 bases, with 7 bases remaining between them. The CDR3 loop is CASSLQVTGELFF. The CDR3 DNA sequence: TGCGCCAGCAGCTTACAGGTTACCGGGGAGCTGTTTTTT.

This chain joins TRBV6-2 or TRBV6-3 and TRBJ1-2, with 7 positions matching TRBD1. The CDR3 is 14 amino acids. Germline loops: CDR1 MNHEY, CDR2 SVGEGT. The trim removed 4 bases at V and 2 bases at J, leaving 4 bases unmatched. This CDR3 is CASSSTGPNYGYTF. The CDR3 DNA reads TGTGCCAGCAGTTCGACAGGGCCCAACTATGGCTACACCTTC.

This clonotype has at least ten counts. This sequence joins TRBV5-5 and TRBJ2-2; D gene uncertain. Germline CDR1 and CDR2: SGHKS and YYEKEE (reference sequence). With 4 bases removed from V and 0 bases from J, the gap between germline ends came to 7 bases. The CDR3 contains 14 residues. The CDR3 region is CASSLTANTGELFF. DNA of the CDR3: TGTGCCAGCAGCCTTACAGCGAACACCGGGGAGCTGTTTTTT.

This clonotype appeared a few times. CDR3 loop: CSARAPGGDFETQYF. The CDR3 DNA follows: TGCAGTGCTAGGGCCCCCGGGGGGGATTTCGAGACCCAGTACTTC. This chain connects TRBV20-1 to TRBJ2-5; 8 nucleotides match TRBD2. With 3 bases clipped from V and 5 bases from J, the junction kept 11 bases outside the gene matches. The CDR3 is 15 residues long. CDR1 DFQATT and CDR2 SNEGSKA come from the germline V gene (reference sequence).